This T cell receptor (beta chain) was identified in a study of long-term antiretroviral therapy in people with HIV. Trimming removed 5 bases at V and 0 bases at J, with 8 bases between. This CDR3 is 14 amino acids long. The germline V gene encodes CDR1 SGHRS and CDR2 YFSETQ. An immunoSEQ assay, version v3.0, was performed at survey level. Using immunoSEQ multiplex PCR, the repertoire was profiled, and TCRdb retains in-frame clones only, with some absent. The repertoire consists of 15,000 to 20,000 clones, with around 73% occurring once and the leading ten covering about 13%. This clonotype was sampled from a woman between 45 and 60 years old with HIV. The V call is TRBV5-1, the J call TRBJ2-2, with D maybe TRBD1 (6 bases). This specimen consisted of unsorted PBMCs, obtained 0.3 years after starting antiretroviral therapy. The CDR3 loop reads CASSGTTNTGELFF. The CDR3 nucleotides read TGCGCCAGCAGTGGGACAACGAACACCGGGGAGCTGTTTTTT.